One TCR beta chain is described in this entry. Its antigen is unknown. This entry comes from a study of T cells expressing NK-cell markers. Overall study context: The sequencing cohort of eight donors included seven HCMV-seropositive individuals and one seronegative individual.

5'RACE template switching with UMIs produced the TCR beta cDNA. TCRdb reprocessed the 5' RACE reads and reports one entry per CDR3 protein, with no DNA. This sample's table reports a few hundred thousand distinct CDR3 sequences. From germline, CDR1 is KGHDR and CDR2 SFDVKD. CDR3 size: 16 residues. General study points: Certain NKG2C+ T cell clones were expanded, and their HCMV specificity remained unclear. These same clonotypes (in four donors) also led the CD3+CD56-NKG2C+ fraction.

The sequencing sample was made of blood T cells: a sorted CD56 or NKG2C T cell subset, CD4+ or CD8+ T cells, or bulk PBMC T cells (not recorded which). J is TRBJ2-1 and V is TRBV24-1; the TCRdb D gene call, TRBD1, has no DNA to confirm it. This receptor was taken from a man aged 18 to 35 in good health. The CDR3 protein is CATSDLQGDKFNEQFF.